This T cell receptor (beta chain) was sequenced in a study of Graves' ophthalmopathy and Graves' hyperthyroidism. Findings and caveats of the study: Blood shared most expanded thyroid clonotypes above 0.001 frequency.

Amplification of the TCR beta CDR3 regions used RNA transcripts (as template). First-round RT-PCR with HTBI primers preceded a second-round multiplex PCR. TCRdb used MiXCR to reprocess the multiplex PCR reads, holding one entry per CDR3 protein. The table records 40,000 to 45,000 distinct CDR3 sequences, around 50% of them present only once. This clonotype has ten or more counts. Its target is not known. Every ophthalmopathy donor presented moderate-to-severe activity, CAS ≥3, NOSPECS ≥4 and duration under 3 months. V was shortened by 1 base and J by 10 bases, with 11 bases between the two germline ends. The CDR3 has 14 amino acids.

The chain employs TRBV12-3 or TRBV12-4 and TRBJ1-6, with D possibly matching TRBD1 (6 bases). The receptor was isolated from an adult man with Graves' ophthalmopathy. The source material was peripheral blood. CDR3 sequence: CASSLGQEGSPLHF. In DNA, the CDR3 is TGTGCCAGCAGTTTAGGACAGGAGGGATCACCCCTCCACTTT.